A selection of T cell receptor beta chains follows, all from one sample in a study of metastatic and nonmetastatic thyroid tumors. TCRdb re-called clones via MiXCR from the PCR reads. The table includes around 23,000 clones, 22% detected once. Sequences were obtained from tumor tissue. The origin of the receptors is a female donor with papillary thyroid cancer or a benign thyroid nodule (not recorded which). Some clones in this sample may be carry-over from other donors' samples. The CDR3 runs from the conserved cysteine through the conserved F or W.

V gene	J gene	CDR3 protein
TRBV30	TRBJ1-4	CAWTYRASNEKLFF
TRBV2	TRBJ2-1	CASSEWGDPTSNEQFF
TRBV29-1	TRBJ2-5	CSPRVRETQYF
TRBV28	TRBJ1-3	CASSPGWPSSGNTIYF
TRBV28	TRBJ1-1	CASIKWNTEAFF
TRBV7-8	TRBJ1-1	CASSLVNSALEAFF
TRBV6-1	TRBJ2-5	CASSEAVLGTQYF
TRBV6-1	TRBJ1-5	CASIPSGVGNHPQHF
TRBV18	TRBJ1-2	CASSPRQGAVANYGYTF
TRBV5-7	TRBJ2-7	CASSPSPGTLYEQYF
TRBV7-2	TRBJ1-1	CASSLAGRGTEAFF
TRBV11-2	TRBJ2-3	CASSLISSDPDTQYF
TRBV4-3	TRBJ2-3	CASSQDAPGKDTQYF
TRBV28	TRBJ2-7	CASSFMSYEQYF
TRBV28	TRBJ1-2	CASSSRANYGYTF
TRBV19	TRBJ2-5	CASSKRDFRQETQYF
TRBV20-1	TRBJ2-1	CSASLRSPLNEQFF
TRBV28	TRBJ1-2	CASSSSGTDYGYTF
TRBV24-1	TRBJ2-5	CATSETTTSIQTQYF
TRBV24-1	TRBJ2-7	CATSGSPSYEQYF
TRBV28	TRBJ2-2	CASSFFGGELFF
TRBV20-1	TRBJ2-1	CSARDKGLASTGDNEQFF
TRBV6-1	TRBJ1-5	CASSETGGGNQPQHF
TRBV6-2/TRBV6-3	TRBJ1-1	CASSYERMNTEAFF
TRBV12-5	TRBJ2-7	CASGSGHQASYEQYF
TRBV6-1	TRBJ2-1	CASSVLPHNEQFF
TRBV30	TRBJ2-1	CAWRETGGDYNEQFF